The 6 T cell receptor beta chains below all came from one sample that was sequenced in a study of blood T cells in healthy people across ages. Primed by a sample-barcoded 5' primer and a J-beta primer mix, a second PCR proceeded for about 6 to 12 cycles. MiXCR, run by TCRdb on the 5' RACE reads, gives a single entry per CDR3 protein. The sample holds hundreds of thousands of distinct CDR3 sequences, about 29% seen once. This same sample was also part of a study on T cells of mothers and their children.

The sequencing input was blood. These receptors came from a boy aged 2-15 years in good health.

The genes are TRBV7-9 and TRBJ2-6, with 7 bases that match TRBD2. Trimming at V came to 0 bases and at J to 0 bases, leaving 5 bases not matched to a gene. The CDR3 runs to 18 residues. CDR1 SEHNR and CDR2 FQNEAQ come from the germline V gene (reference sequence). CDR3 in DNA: TGTGCCAGCAGCTTAGCGCGGGGGAGGGACTCTGGGGCCAACGTCCTGACTTTC. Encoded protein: CASSLARGRDSGANVLTF.

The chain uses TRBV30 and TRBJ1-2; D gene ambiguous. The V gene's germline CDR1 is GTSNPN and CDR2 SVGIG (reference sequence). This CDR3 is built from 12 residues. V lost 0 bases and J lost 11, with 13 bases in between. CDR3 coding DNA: TGTGCCTGGAGTGTACATCCGGCGGTTTACACCTTC. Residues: CAWSVHPAVYTF.

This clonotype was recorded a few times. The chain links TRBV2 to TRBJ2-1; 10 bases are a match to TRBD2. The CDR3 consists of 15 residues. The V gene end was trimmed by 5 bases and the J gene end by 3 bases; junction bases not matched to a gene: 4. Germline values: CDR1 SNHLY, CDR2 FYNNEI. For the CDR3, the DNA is TGTGCCAGCAGTCCCCAGCGGGGGGGCTACAATGAGCAGTTCTTC. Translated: CASSPQRGGYNEQFF.

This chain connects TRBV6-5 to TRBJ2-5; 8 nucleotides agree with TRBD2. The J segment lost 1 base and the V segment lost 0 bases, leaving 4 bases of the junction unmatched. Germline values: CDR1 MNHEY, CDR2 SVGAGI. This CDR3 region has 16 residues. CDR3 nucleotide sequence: TGTGCCAGCAGTTACTCGGGCGGGGGGCCCCAAGAGACCCAGTACTTC. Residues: CASSYSGGGPQETQYF.

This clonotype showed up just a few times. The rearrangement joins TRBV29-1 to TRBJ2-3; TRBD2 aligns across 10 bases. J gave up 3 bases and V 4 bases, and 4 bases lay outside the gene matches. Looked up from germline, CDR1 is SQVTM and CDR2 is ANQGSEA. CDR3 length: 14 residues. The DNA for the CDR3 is TGCAGCGTTGGGACTAGCGGCCAAACAGATACGCAGTATTTT. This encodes CSVGTSGQTDTQYF.

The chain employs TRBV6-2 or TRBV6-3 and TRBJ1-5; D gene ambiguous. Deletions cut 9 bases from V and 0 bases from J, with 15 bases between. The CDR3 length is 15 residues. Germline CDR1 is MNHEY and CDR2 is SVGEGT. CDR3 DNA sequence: TGTGCCAGTAGTGAGGTTGGACTTAGCAATCAGCCCCAGCATTTT. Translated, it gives CASSEVGLSNQPQHF.